The source of this TCR beta chain is a study of cytomegalovirus exposure and HLA in healthy donors. Trimming removed 2 bases from V and 3 bases from J; junction bases left unmatched: 3. Germline CDR1 reads GTSNPN; CDR2 reads SVGIG (reference sequence). The CDR3 sequence is 13 residues long. The method was immunoSEQ multiplex PCR; TCRdb's version includes in-frame clones alone and lacks a portion of them. The sample yields some 80,000 clones, 96% seen once. Study-wide results and caveats: The tendency of first-cohort TCR clusters to co-occur in the 90 to 150 validation repertoires emerged from a later analysis. TCR beta chains numbering some 160 were designated cytomegalovirus-associated. Reports indicated that the classifier achieved high specificity and sensitivity in diagnosing cytomegalovirus status.

In this sample, this clone turned up once. The target antigen is unknown. The genes are TRBV30 and TRBJ2-7; 8 positions agree with TRBD1. This clonotype was obtained from a woman aged 18-29 years in good health and CMV-seronegative. The sequenced material came from PBMCs. This CDR3 is CAWSFGTGYEQYF. CDR3 DNA sequence: TGTGCCTGGAGTTTCGGGACAGGCTACGAGCAGTACTTC.